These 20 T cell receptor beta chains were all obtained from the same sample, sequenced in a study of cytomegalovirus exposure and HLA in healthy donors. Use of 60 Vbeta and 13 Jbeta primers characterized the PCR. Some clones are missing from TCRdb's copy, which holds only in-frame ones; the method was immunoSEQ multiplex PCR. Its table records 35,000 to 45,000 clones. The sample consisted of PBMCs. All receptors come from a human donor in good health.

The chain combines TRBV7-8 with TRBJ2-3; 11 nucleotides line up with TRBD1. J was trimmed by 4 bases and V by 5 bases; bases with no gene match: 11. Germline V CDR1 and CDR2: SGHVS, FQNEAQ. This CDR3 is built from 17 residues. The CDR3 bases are TGTGCCAGCAGCCCGAGTGGACAGGGGGCTTGGTCAGATACGCAGTATTTT. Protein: CASSPSGQGAWSDTQYF.

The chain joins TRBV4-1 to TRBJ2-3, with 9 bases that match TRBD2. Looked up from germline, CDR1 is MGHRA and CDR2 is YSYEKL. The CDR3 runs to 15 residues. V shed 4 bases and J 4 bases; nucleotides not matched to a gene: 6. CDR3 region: CASSRGGGAADTQYF. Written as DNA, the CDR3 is TGCGCCAGCAGCCGGGGCGGGGGGGCCGCAGATACGCAGTATTTT.

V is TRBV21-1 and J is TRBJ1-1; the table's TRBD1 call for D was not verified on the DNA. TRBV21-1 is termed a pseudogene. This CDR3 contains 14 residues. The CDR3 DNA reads TGTGCCAGCAGCAAAGGGGGGCAGGCCACTGAAGCTTTCTTT. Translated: CASSKGGQATEAFF.

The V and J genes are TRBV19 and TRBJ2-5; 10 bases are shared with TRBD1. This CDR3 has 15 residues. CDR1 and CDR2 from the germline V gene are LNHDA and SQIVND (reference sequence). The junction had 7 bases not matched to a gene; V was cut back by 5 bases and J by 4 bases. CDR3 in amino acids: CASSFGTGVGETQYF. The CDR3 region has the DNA TGTGCCAGTAGTTTCGGGACAGGGGTAGGAGAGACCCAGTACTTC. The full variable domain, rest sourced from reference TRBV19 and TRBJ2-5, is DGGITQSPKYLFRKEGQNVTLSCEQNLNHDAMYWYRQDPGQGLRLIYYSQIVNDFQKGDIAEGYSVSREKKESFPLTVTSAQKNPTAFYLCASSFGTGVGETQYFGPGTRLLVL.

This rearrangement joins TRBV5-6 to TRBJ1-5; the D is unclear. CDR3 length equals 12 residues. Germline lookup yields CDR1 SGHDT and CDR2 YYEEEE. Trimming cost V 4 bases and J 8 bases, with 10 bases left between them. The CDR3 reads CASSRDREPQHF. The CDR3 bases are TGTGCCAGCAGCCGGGATCGGGAGCCCCAGCATTTT.

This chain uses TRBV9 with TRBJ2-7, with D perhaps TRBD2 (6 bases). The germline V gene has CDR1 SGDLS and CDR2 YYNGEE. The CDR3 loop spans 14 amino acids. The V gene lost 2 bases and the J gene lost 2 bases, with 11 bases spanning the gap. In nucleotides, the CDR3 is TGTGCCAGCAGCGTTGGAGGGTTAGCCTACGAGCAGTACTTC. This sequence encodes CASSVGGLAYEQYF.

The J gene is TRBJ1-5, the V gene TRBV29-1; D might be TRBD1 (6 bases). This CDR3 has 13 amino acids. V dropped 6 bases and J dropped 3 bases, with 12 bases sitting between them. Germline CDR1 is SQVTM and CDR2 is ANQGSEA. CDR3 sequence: CSVDTGSNQPQHF. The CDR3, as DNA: TGCAGCGTCGACACAGGGTCCAATCAGCCCCAGCATTTT.

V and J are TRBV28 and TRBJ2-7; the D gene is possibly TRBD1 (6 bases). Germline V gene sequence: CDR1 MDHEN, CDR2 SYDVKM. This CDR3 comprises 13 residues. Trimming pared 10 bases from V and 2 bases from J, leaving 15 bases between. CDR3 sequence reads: CATNGGHTYEQYF. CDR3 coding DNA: TGTGCCACCAATGGGGGACATACCTACGAGCAGTACTTC.

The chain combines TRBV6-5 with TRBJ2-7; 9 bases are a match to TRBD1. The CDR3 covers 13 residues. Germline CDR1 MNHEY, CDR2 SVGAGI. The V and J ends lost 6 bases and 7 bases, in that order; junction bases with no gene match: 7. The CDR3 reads CASSYPGQGEQYF. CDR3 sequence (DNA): TGTGCCAGCAGCTATCCGGGACAGGGAGAGCAGTACTTC.

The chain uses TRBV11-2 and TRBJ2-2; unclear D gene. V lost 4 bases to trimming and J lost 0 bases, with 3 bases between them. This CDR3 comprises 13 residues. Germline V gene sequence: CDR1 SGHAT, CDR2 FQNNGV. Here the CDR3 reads CASSSSNTGELFF. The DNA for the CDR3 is TGTGCCAGCAGCTCCTCGAACACCGGGGAGCTGTTTTTT.

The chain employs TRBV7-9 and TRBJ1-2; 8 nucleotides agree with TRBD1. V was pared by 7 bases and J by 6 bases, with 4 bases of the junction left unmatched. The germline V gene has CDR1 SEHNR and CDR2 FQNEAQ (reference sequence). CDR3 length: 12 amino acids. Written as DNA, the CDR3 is TGTGCCAGCACACAGGGGGGGGATGGCTACACCTTC. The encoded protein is CASTQGGDGYTF.

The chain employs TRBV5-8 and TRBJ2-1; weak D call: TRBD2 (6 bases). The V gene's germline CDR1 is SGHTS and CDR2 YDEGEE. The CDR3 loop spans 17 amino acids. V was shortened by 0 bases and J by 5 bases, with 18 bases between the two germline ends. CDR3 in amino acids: CASSLGSSPWGDNEQFF. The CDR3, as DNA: TGTGCCAGCAGCTTGGGGTCCAGTCCCTGGGGGGACAATGAGCAGTTCTTC.

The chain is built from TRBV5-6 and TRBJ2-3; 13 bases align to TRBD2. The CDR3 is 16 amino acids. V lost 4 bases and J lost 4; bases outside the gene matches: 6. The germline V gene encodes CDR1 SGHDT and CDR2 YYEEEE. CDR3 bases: TGTGCCAGCAGCCCGCCCACTAGCGGGGGGGCAGATACGCAGTATTTT. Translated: CASSPPTSGGADTQYF.

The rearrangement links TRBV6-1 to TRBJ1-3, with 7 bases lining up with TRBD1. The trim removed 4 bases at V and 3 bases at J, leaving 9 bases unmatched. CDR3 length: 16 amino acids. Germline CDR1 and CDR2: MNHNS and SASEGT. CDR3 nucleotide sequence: TGTGCCAGCAGTGGACGACAGGGCATGAGTGGAAACACCATATATTTT. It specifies CASSGRQGMSGNTIYF.

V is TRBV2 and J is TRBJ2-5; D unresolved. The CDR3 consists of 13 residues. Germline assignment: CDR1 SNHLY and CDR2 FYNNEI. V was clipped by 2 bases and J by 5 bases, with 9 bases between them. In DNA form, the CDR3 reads TGTGCCAGCAGTGAACACGGTGTGGAGACCCAGTACTTC. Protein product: CASSEHGVETQYF.

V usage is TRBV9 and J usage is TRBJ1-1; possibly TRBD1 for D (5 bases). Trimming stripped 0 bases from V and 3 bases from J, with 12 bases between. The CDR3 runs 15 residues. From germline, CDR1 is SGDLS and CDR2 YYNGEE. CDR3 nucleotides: TGTGCCAGCAGCGTAGGAGACAGTCTTCACACTGAAGCTTTCTTT. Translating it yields CASSVGDSLHTEAFF.

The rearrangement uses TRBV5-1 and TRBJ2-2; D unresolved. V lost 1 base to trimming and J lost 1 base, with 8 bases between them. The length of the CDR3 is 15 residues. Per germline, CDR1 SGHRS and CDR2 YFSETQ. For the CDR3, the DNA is TGCGCCAGCAGCTTGTTGGCAGGGAACACCGGGGAGCTGTTTTTT. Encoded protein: CASSLLAGNTGELFF.

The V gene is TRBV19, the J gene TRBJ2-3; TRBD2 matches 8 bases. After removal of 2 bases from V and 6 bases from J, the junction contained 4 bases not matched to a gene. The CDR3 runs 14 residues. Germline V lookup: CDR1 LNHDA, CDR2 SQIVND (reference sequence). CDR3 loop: CASSISGGLDTQYF. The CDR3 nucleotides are TGTGCCAGTAGTATATCGGGGGGGCTTGATACGCAGTATTTT.

CDR3 region: CASSFGEETQYF. In nucleotides, the CDR3 is TGCGCCAGCAGCTTCGGGGAAGAGACCCAGTACTTC. The chain is built from TRBV5-1 and TRBJ2-5; D may be TRBD2 (5 bases). The CDR3 runs 12 residues. CDR1 and CDR2 from the germline V gene are SGHRS and YFSETQ. V lost 2 bases and J 3 bases, leaving 5 bases between the germline ends.

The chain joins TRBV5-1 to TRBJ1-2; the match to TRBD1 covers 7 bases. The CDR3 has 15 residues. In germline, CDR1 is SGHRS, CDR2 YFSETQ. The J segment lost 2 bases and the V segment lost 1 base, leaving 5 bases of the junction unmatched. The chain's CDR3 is CASSLRAGGNYGYTF. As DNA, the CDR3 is TGCGCCAGCAGCTTGCGAGCAGGGGGGAACTATGGCTACACCTTC. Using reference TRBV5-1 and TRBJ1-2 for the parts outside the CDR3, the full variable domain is KAGVTQTPRYLIKTRGQQVTLSCSPISGHRSVSWYQQTPGQGLQFLFEYFSETQRNKGNFPGRFSGRQFSNSRSEMNVSTLELGDSALYLCASSLRAGGNYGYTFGSGTRLTVV.